One and the same sample provided the 19 T cell receptor beta chains below, sequenced in a study of shared clonotypes between healthy human individuals. Some clones are missing from TCRdb's copy, which holds only in-frame ones; the method was immunoSEQ multiplex PCR. The sample gives approximately 710,000 clones, less than 95% of which show up once; 30% to 35% is in the top ten. The specimen was memory CD8+ T cells from PBMCs. As to subset: CD45RO+ cells pooled with CCR7-negative TemRA cells. These receptors all stem from a man between 18 and 35 years old in good health. Some clones in this sample may be carry-over from other donors' samples.

V is TRBV27 and J is TRBJ1-5, with 7 nucleotides matching TRBD1. The CDR3 has 13 residues. Trimming at V came to 6 bases and at J to 6 bases, leaving 5 bases not matched to a gene. From germline, CDR1 is MNHEY and CDR2 SMNVEV (reference sequence). The CDR3: CASSMTGRQPQHF. CDR3 DNA: TGTGCCAGCAGCATGACAGGGCGTCAGCCCCAGCATTTT.

Only a few counts were recorded for this clone. Other DNA sequences within the sample encode an identical CDR3. The chain combines TRBV28 with TRBJ2-2; D is uncertain. The CDR3 is 12 amino acids. CDR1 and CDR2 from the germline V gene are MDHEN and SYDVKM. V gave up 2 bases and J gave up 3 bases, with 1 base separating them. The CDR3 DNA sequence: TGTGCCAGCAGTTTAGACACCGGGGAGCTGTTTTTT. This gives the protein CASSLDTGELFF.

The V call is TRBV7-2, the J call TRBJ1-2, with 9 bases aligning to TRBD1. This CDR3 has 13 amino acids. Germline lookup yields CDR1 SGHTA and CDR2 FQGNSA. Trimming removed 5 bases from V and 8 bases from J; junction bases left unmatched: 6. CDR3 DNA sequence: TGTGCCAGCAGCCCGCGGACAGGGGTCGGCTACACCTTC. Translated, it gives CASSPRTGVGYTF.

This clone has only a few counts. The V gene is TRBV19, the J gene TRBJ1-1, with 7 bases aligning to TRBD1. The CDR3 totals 15 residues. V shed 3 bases and J 4 bases; nucleotides not matched to a gene: 8. Germline assignment: CDR1 LNHDA and CDR2 SQIVND (reference sequence). CDR3: CASSIRGGVLTEAFF. The CDR3 DNA reads TGTGCCAGTAGTATTCGAGGGGGCGTACTCACTGAAGCTTTCTTT.

The chain has TRBV7-9 and TRBJ2-7, with D possibly TRBD1 on 5 matching bases. The CDR3 consists of 13 residues. Trimming shortened V by 7 bases and J by 2 bases, and 12 bases separated the two germline ends. Germline V lookup: CDR1 SEHNR, CDR2 FQNEAQ (reference sequence). The CDR3 loop reads CASTWGSTYEQYF. The CDR3 bases are TGTGCCAGCACTTGGGGCTCCACCTACGAGCAGTACTTC.

The chain recombines TRBV7-6 with TRBJ2-5; 7 positions agree with TRBD1. The J segment lost 5 bases and the V segment lost 5 bases, leaving 2 bases of the junction unmatched. The CDR3 has 12 amino acids. In germline, CDR1 is SGHVS, CDR2 FNYEAQ. The CDR3, as DNA: TGTGCCAGCAGCCAGGGGGTTGAGACCCAGTACTTC. Translated, it gives CASSQGVETQYF. The full variable domain, rest sourced from reference TRBV7-6 and TRBJ2-5, is GAGVSQSPRYKVTKRGQDVALRCDPISGHVSLYWYRQALGQGPEFLTYFNYEAQQDKSGLPNDRFSAERPEGSISTLTIQRTEQRDSAMYRCASSQGVETQYFGPGTRLLVL.

The chain has TRBV7-3 and TRBJ1-2; a possible D gene is TRBD1 (5 bases). The CDR3 extends over 13 amino acids. Per germline, CDR1 SGHTA and CDR2 FQGTGA. V was pared by 3 bases and J by 7 bases, with 12 bases between. The CDR3 sequence is CASSLKTDPGYTF. DNA for the CDR3: TGTGCCAGCAGCTTGAAGACAGACCCTGGCTACACCTTC.

This rearrangement joins TRBV29-1 to TRBJ2-1; 7 positions match TRBD2. CDR3 size: 14 residues. J gave up 6 bases and V 7 bases, and 12 bases lay outside the gene matches. The V gene's germline CDR1 is SQVTM and CDR2 ANQGSEA. The CDR3 DNA reads TGCAGCGCTACCCCCCCAGCGGGATTCAATGAGCAGTTCTTC. This translates into CSATPPAGFNEQFF.

The J gene is TRBJ2-1, the V gene TRBV10-3; 9 nucleotides agree with TRBD2. The CDR3 has 17 amino acids. With 2 bases clipped from V and 7 bases from J, the junction kept 12 bases outside the gene matches. Germline CDR1 reads ENHRY; CDR2 reads SYGVKD. DNA of the CDR3: TGTGCCATCAGTGAGCCCCAACGCGGGAGGGCCCCTAATGAGCAGTTCTTC. It translates to CAISEPQRGRAPNEQFF.

The chain links TRBV4-3 to TRBJ2-3; TRBD2 aligns across 9 bases. V trimming: 0 bases; J trimming: 3 bases; junction bases outside the gene matches: 10. Germline CDR1 and CDR2: LGHNA and YSLEER. The CDR3 covers 18 residues. Written as DNA, the CDR3 is TGCGCCAGCAGCCAAGATTGGGCGGGAGGGTACGGGACAGATACGCAGTATTTT. Its protein product is CASSQDWAGGYGTDTQYF.

This chain uses TRBV28 with TRBJ2-2; TRBD2 agrees at 7 bases. CDR1 and CDR2 (germline): MDHEN, SYDVKM. This CDR3 comprises 14 residues. V lost 10 bases and J lost 3; bases outside the gene matches: 8. CDR3 nucleotide sequence: TGTGCCACCGCGATTCTAGCGGACACCGGGGAGCTGTTTTTT. Its protein product is CATAILADTGELFF.

The chain has TRBV2 and TRBJ2-5; 7 bases align to TRBD1. V was pared by 5 bases and J by 5 bases, with 5 bases of the junction left unmatched. The CDR3 extends over 13 amino acids. The V gene's germline CDR1 is SNHLY and CDR2 FYNNEI. The CDR3 region is CASSIGGYETQYF. In DNA form, the CDR3 reads TGTGCCAGCAGTATAGGGGGCTATGAGACCCAGTACTTC.

The rearrangement uses TRBV13 and TRBJ2-3; perhaps D is TRBD1 or TRBD2 (5 bases each). Germline lookup yields CDR1 PRHDT and CDR2 FYEKMQ (reference sequence). The CDR3 consists of 16 residues. V was clipped by 6 bases and J by 2 bases, with 18 bases between them. CDR3: CASSHITGPYTDTQYF. The CDR3 DNA is TGTGCCAGCAGTCATATAACGGGACCGTACACAGATACGCAGTATTTT. The full variable domain, its missing parts supplied by reference TRBV13 and TRBJ2-3, is AAGVIQSPRHLIKEKRETATLKCYPIPRHDTVYWYQQGPGQDPQFLISFYEKMQSDKGSIPDRFSAQQFSDYHSELNMSSLELGDSALYFCASSHITGPYTDTQYFGPGTRLTVL.

This rearrangement joins TRBV2 to TRBJ2-1; 8 bases agree with TRBD2. The germline V gene encodes CDR1 SNHLY and CDR2 FYNNEI. V shed 7 bases and J 13 bases; nucleotides not matched to a gene: 9. The CDR3 length is 12 residues. DNA of the CDR3: TGTGCCAGCACCACTGCGGGAGGTACACAGTTCTTC. Its translation is CASTTAGGTQFF.

The chain has TRBV19 and TRBJ1-2; 7 bases fit TRBD1. Germline CDR1 and CDR2: LNHDA and SQIVND (reference sequence). V dropped 3 bases and J dropped 5; count of bases not matched to a gene: 9. The CDR3 totals 15 residues. The CDR3 loop reads CASSINPTTGYGYTF. DNA for the CDR3: TGTGCCAGTAGTATCAACCCCACGACAGGGTATGGCTACACCTTC.

The chain has TRBV27 and TRBJ1-4, with 7 bases that match TRBD1. Germline V gene data show CDR1 as MNHEY and CDR2 as SMNVEV (reference sequence). V dropped 7 bases and J dropped 4; count of bases not matched to a gene: 18. CDR3 length: 18 amino acids. CDR3 coding DNA: TGTGCCAGCACCCAGGGACAGACTCTACCCAAGAATAATGAAAAACTGTTTTTT. Protein product: CASTQGQTLPKNNEKLFF.

The count of this clone is one. V and J are TRBV11-1 and TRBJ2-1; TRBD2 might be the D (6 bases). This CDR3 is built from 16 residues. V shed 4 bases and J shed 2 bases, with 15 bases lying between them. Germline loops: CDR1 SGHAT, CDR2 FQDESV (reference sequence). CDR3 sequence reads: CASSSNAGPAYNEQFF. CDR3 nucleotide sequence: TGTGCCAGCAGCTCTAATGCGGGACCGGCCTACAATGAGCAGTTCTTC.

The sample holds one count of this clone. The chain carries TRBV27 and TRBJ2-1; D gene uncertain. The germline V gene encodes CDR1 MNHEY and CDR2 SMNVEV (reference sequence). CDR3 length: 15 amino acids. The V gene lost 2 bases and the J gene lost 3 bases, with 11 bases spanning the gap. CDR3 bases: TGTGCCAGCAGTTTAACCCAGGTTTACTACAATGAGCAGTTCTTC. Amino acid sequence: CASSLTQVYYNEQFF.

The rearrangement links TRBV19 to TRBJ2-7, with 7 nucleotides matching TRBD2. CDR3 size: 13 residues. The V gene's germline CDR1 is LNHDA and CDR2 SQIVND (reference sequence). Losses at the gene ends were 8 bases for V and 7 bases for J; bases not matched to a gene: 11. The CDR3 region is CASSELAVQEQYF. CDR3 in DNA: TGTGCCAGTTCTGAGCTAGCGGTTCAGGAGCAGTACTTC.